This TCR gamma chain stems from a study of gammadelta T cells in human blood (dated by TCRdb to 2019 to 2021). The study at large found these results: The study reported that microbial exposure appeared to drive polyclonal expansion of innate gamma-delta T cells immediately after birth.

The method was RT-PCR. These reads were obtained on an Illumina MiSeq. TCRdb processed the public reads again with the CATT caller, after which rows with matching DNA were combined. In this sample the table shows just over 900 gamma-chain clones, approximately 8.8% of which occur a single time. Approximately 9.3% of the sample is held by the ten biggest clonotypes. This clone qualifies as large (0.1 to 1%). Its antigen specificity is not known. Base qualities are missing; no much larger clone stands one base away. CDR1 and CDR2 are read off the germline V gene (reference sequence) as GITISATS and ISYDGTV. The CDR3 starts with the cysteine, ends with the phenylalanine, and has 12 residues. Only CDR3 DNA is held: 36 bases, read in frame from base 1. Ends trimmed: V by 5 bases, J by 4 bases; bases unmatched to a gene: 5.

This chain is built from TRGV9 and TRGJ1 or TRGJ2. The sample consisted of non-Vgamma9Vdelta2 gamma-delta T cells from infant blood. The sequence was collected from a human donor. The CDR3 here reads CALWAPYYKKLF. The DNA sequence is as follows: TGTGCCTTGTGGGCCCCGTATTATAAGAAACTCTTT.